What follows is one T cell receptor (beta chain) and its context. Its matching antigen is unknown. The data derive from a study of cytomegalovirus exposure and HLA in healthy donors. The CDR3 totals 14 residues. Trimming removed 11 bases at V and 4 bases at J, with 17 bases between. Germline lookup yields CDR1 MNHNS and CDR2 SASEGT. The study ran its PCR with 60 Vbeta and 13 Jbeta primers. The data were produced by immunoSEQ multiplex PCR, yet TCRdb's version contains in-frame clones alone and is incomplete. The sample lists about 150,000 clones; approximately 80% were seen once. Findings of the study overall: After further analysis at a later stage, some 15,000 TCR beta sequences were associated with HLA alleles at 0.05 false discovery rate. Later work showed greater clonal expansion in HLA-associated TCR beta chains than in equally common others. A later analysis found most CMV-associated TCR beta chains apparently HLA-restricted. Highest at DRB1 and lowest at HLA-C, TCR association rates differed among HLA loci in a later analysis.

This TCR derives from a male donor in good health and CMV-seronegative. Sequencing input: PBMCs. The chain links TRBV6-1 to TRBJ2-2, with D tentatively TRBD1 (6 bases). DNA for the CDR3: TGTGCCGGTCAACAGGGTGTCGTCACCGGGGAGCTGTTTTTT. Translation: CAGQQGVVTGELFF.